This TCR beta chain emerged from a study of post-analysis software for immune sequencing data. The overall study: The study covered relapsing-remitting, secondary progressive and progressive-relapsing courses of multiple sclerosis. Study-level points and caveats: People with multiple sclerosis had a significantly lower normalized Chao1 diversity than controls did. When the samples were clustered directly with F measure, those that had been prepared in the same batch showed strong co-clustering. Five TRBV segments, including TRBV5-6, TRBV5-1 and TRBV20-1, were more frequent in patients than controls.

The CDR3 spans 15 residues. V was pared by 2 bases and J by 2 bases, with 10 bases between. The germline V gene has CDR1 ENHRY and CDR2 SYGVKD. TCR beta cDNA libraries included unique molecular identifiers. TCRdb itself ran the PCR reads through MiXCR, one entry per CDR3 protein. The table shows about 500,000 distinct CDR3 sequences, with approximately 45% occurring only once. Points on this clonotype: The antigen is unknown.

The V gene is TRBV10-3, the J gene TRBJ1-5; tentatively, D is TRBD1 (5 bases). This TCR was sampled from a girl between 5 and 17 years old with multiple sclerosis. The sample consisted of blood. CDR3 in DNA: TGTGCCATCAGTGAGCTAGGCAGGGGCAATCAGCCCCAGCATTTT. The encoded protein is CAISELGRGNQPQHF.